Below, 6 T cell receptor beta chains from the same sample are listed, as sequenced in a study of T-cell reconstitution after alpha-beta-depleted transplantation in children. The authors prepared the TCRbeta library with unique molecular identifiers. TCRdb re-analysed the PCR reads in MiXCR, keeping a single row per CDR3 protein. The sample has a few hundred thousand distinct CDR3 sequences, about a quarter seen once. This sample comprised PBMCs, obtained before TCRalphabeta/CD19-depleted stem cell transplant. The receptors shown here come from a boy under two years old with Wiskott-Aldrich syndrome, due to receive a stem cell transplant.

This clonotype was detected only a few times. The chain combines TRBV25-1 with TRBJ2-1; D might be TRBD2 (5 bases). Trimming removed 5 bases at V and 11 bases at J, with 10 bases between. Per the germline V gene, CDR1 is MGHDK and CDR2 is SYGVNS. This CDR3 is 11 amino acids long. The CDR3 protein is CASSRPGKQFF. DNA of the CDR3: TGTGCCAGCAGTAGGCCGGGGAAGCAGTTCTTC.

There are a few counts of this clonotype. The rearrangement links TRBV14 to TRBJ2-3; TRBD2 matches at 13 bases. The germline gives CDR1 SGHDN, CDR2 FVKESK. V lost 1 base, J lost 4 bases, and 2 bases stayed unmatched. The CDR3 runs to 16 residues. Here the CDR3 DNA reads TGTGCCAGCAGCCAAGGGACTAGCGGGAGATCAGATACGCAGTATTTT. It specifies CASSQGTSGRSDTQYF.

The chain joins TRBV5-1 to TRBJ2-7; 7 bases fit TRBD1. The CDR3 contains 13 residues. J gave up 3 bases and V 3 bases, and 3 bases lay outside the gene matches. The germline CDR1 and CDR2 sequences are SGHRS and YFSETQ. The CDR3 nucleotides are TGCGCCAGCAGCTGGACAGGTATCTACGAGCAGTACTTC. It specifies CASSWTGIYEQYF.

The chain recombines TRBV10-2 with TRBJ2-1, with 16 nucleotides matching TRBD2. In germline, CDR1 is WSHSY, CDR2 SAAADI. The CDR3 has 16 residues. Trimming at V came to 8 bases and at J to 4 bases, leaving 5 bases not matched to a gene. The CDR3 reads CASGTSGRAGYNEQFF. CDR3 nucleotides: TGCGCCAGCGGGACTAGCGGGAGGGCGGGGTACAATGAGCAGTTCTTC.

V and J are TRBV5-1 and TRBJ2-7; no definite D call. V gave up 3 bases and J gave up 5 bases, with 6 bases separating them. The CDR3 length is 11 residues. Per the germline V gene, CDR1 is SGHRS and CDR2 is YFSETQ. The CDR3 sequence is CASSSTNEQYF. For the CDR3, the DNA is TGCGCCAGCAGCTCAACAAACGAGCAGTACTTC.

V usage is TRBV12-3 or TRBV12-4 and J usage is TRBJ2-2; 11 nucleotides align to TRBD2. Trimming cost V 6 bases and J 3 bases; bases outside gene matches: 3. The CDR3 is 15 amino acids. CDR3 nucleotides: TGTGCCAGCAGCACTAGCGGGAGATACACCGGGGAGCTGTTTTTT. This sequence encodes CASSTSGRYTGELFF.